This TCR beta chain is from a study of blood T cell repertoires in COVID-19. The overall study: COVID-19 samples, acute and convalescent, were from the United States, Italy and Spain. In each case, the material was cDNA or gDNA derived from T cells, B-cell-depleted T cells, or PBMCs.

Authors' processing steps: Quantification of nucleated cells was approximated via reference gene primer amplification. TCRdb's table, derived via immunoSEQ multiplex PCR, lists solely in-frame clones and lacks some. The DNA gave D and trimming, while V, J and clone size come from that table. Of 350,000 to 400,000 clones listed, roughly 90% are singletons. Those enrolled in Seattle joined during active infection and were followed longitudinally afterward. The sample taken for sequencing was peripheral blood. The sequence derives from a woman aged 60-70 years with COVID-19, enrolled during active disease.

The CDR3 sequence: CASGDPSGSYEQYF. The DNA for the CDR3 is TGTGCCAGCGGCGATCCTAGCGGCTCCTACGAGCAGTACTTC. The J gene is TRBJ2-7, the V gene TRBV5-5; 7 bases line up with TRBD2. With V trimmed by 7 bases and J by 0 bases, 7 bases remained unmatched. The CDR3 consists of 14 residues. Germline values: CDR1 SGHKS, CDR2 YYEKEE (reference sequence).